This TCR beta chain was sequenced during a study of blood T cell repertoires in COVID-19. CDR3 size: 15 residues. Germline values: CDR1 WNHNN, CDR2 SYGVQD (reference sequence). V lost 9 bases, J lost 2 bases, and 9 bases stayed unmatched. Here immunoSEQ multiplex PCR was the method, and the copy in TCRdb shows in-frame clones only, minus some. The sample has 300,000 to 350,000 clones, about 90% seen once. The chain is built from TRBV10-1 and TRBJ2-5, with 10 positions matching TRBD2. The sequencing sample was made of peripheral blood. The source is a middle-aged woman with COVID-19, enrolled during active disease. The CDR3 protein is CASRRLAGAQETQYF. The CDR3 region has the DNA TGCGCCAGTAGGAGACTAGCGGGTGCTCAAGAGACCCAGTACTTC.